The table lists the clone carrying this T cell receptor (beta chain) with many counts. What it recognizes is unknown. Built from TCR beta cDNA, the libraries had unique molecular identifiers in them. The authors obtained 500,000 or so cDNA molecules from approximately 1 to 10 million T cells. TCRdb called the PCR reads again in MiXCR, with one record for every CDR3 protein. The sample lists about 260,000 distinct CDR3 sequences, 36% occurring once. These data are taken from a study of post-analysis software for immune sequencing data. Study-level results: Batch-matched samples strongly co-clustered by F measure. Versus controls, multiple sclerosis patients showed significantly lower diversity (normalized Chao1). Comparison of patients with controls showed about 5 TRBV segments more frequent in patients, TRBV5-6, TRBV5-1 and TRBV20-1 among them.

CDR1 is DFQATT, CDR2 SNEGSKA, per germline (reference sequence). Trimming removed 1 base from V and 10 bases from J, with 14 bases in between. This CDR3 region has 13 residues. This clonotype was obtained from a girl aged 10-17 years with multiple sclerosis. This chain links TRBV20-1 with TRBJ2-1; D unclear. Sample: blood. The DNA of the CDR3 is TGCAGTGCTAGAGGGGCTCAGGTCGGGGAGCAGTTCTTC. It codes for CSARGAQVGEQFF.